This T cell receptor beta chain originates from a study of blood T cell repertoires in COVID-19. Study overall: From T cells, B-cell-depleted T cells, or PBMCs came the material, which was cDNA or gDNA.

The CDR3 spans 10 residues. The germline CDR1 and CDR2 sequences are SGHRS and YFSETQ. The data were produced by immunoSEQ multiplex PCR, yet TCRdb's version contains in-frame clones alone and is incomplete. The repertoire includes a few hundred thousand clones, around 86% of them detected once, and around 3.1% sits in the top ten. The material sequenced was peripheral blood. The chain is built from TRBV5-1 and TRBJ2-7; D is uncertain. The TCR was taken from a man aged 60 to 69 with acute or convalescent COVID-19. The DNA of the CDR3 is TGCGCTGGAGTTACATACGAGCAGTACTTC. Translated, it gives CAGVTYEQYF. The full variable domain, with the rest looked up from reference TRBV5-1 and TRBJ2-7, is KAGVTQTPRYLIKTRGQQVTLSCSPISGHRSVSWYQQTPGQGLQFLFEYFSETQRNKGNFPGRFSGRQFSNSRSEMNVSTLELGDSALYLCAGVTYEQYFGPGTRLTVT.